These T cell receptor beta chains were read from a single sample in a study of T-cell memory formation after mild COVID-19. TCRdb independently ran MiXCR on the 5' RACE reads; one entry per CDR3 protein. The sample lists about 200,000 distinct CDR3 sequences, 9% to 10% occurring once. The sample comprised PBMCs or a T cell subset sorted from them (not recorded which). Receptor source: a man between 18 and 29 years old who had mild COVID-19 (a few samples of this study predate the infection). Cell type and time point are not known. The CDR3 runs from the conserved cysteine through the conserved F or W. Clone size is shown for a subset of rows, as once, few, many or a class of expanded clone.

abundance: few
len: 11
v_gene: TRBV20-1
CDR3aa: CSARVFDTIYF

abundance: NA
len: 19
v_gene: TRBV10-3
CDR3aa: CAISESGLSGILAKNIQYF

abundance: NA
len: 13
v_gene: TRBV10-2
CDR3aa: CASGRENNSPLHF

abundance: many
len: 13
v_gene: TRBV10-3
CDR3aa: CAISRDKLSEQYF

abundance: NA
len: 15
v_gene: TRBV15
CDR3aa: CATSASTGSNYGYTF

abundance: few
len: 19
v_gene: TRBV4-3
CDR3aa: CASSQATPSGTITGYGYTF

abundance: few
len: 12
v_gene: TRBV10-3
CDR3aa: CAISLTGTEAFF

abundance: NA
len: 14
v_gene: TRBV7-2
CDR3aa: CASSLRRETYEQYF

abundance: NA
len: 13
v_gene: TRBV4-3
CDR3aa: CASSDRVQETQYF

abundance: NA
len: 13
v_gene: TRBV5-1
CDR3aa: CASSSTADQPQHF

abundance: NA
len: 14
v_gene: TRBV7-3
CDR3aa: CASSSSGHQETQYF

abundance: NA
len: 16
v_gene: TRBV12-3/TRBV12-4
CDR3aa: CASSEKDRGPIYGYTF

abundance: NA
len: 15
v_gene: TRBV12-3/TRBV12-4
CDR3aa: CASRINRGGTGELFF

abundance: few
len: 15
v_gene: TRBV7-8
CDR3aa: CASSLGRGLGNTIYF

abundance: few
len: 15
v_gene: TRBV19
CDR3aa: CASTRGDSQGQPQHF

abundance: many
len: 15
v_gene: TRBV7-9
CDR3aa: CASSLRDRGRNEQFF

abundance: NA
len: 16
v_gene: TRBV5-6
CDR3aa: CASSLGLGGAGNTQYF

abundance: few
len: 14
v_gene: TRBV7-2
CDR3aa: CASREQQGAGEQYF

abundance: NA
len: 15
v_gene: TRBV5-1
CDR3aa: CASSSAPGHYNEQFF

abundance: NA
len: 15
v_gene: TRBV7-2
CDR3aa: CASSLGGGRANVLTF

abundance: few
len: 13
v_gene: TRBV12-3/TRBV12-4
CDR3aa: CATATGSAYGYTF

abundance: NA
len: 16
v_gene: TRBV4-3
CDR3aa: CASSPRGLAGLETQYF

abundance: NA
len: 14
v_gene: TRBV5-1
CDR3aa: CASSNRGRVDTQYF

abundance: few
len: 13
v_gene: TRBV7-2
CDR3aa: CASRTAAQETQYF

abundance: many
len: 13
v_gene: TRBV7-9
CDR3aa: CASSWTGDYGYTF

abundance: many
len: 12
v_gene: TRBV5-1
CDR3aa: CASSLEKAKAFF

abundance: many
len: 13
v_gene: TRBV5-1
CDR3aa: CASSPSNTGELFF

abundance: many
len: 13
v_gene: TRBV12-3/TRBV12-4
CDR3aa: CASSLTSRDTQYF

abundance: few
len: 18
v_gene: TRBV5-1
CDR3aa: CASSLFLAGGNSYNEQFF

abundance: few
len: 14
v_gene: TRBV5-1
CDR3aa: CASSWGAANTEAFF

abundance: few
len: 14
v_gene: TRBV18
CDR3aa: CASSPPGVADTQYF

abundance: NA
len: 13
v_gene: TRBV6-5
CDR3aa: CASTSRGFGEQFF

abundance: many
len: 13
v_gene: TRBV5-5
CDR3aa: CASTHRDGETQYF

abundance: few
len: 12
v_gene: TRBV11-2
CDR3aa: CASRAQGNEQFF

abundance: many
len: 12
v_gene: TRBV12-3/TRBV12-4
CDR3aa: CATTRGVDTQYF

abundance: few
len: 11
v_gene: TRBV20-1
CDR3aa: CSASDGGPQHF

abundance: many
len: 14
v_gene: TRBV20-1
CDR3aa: CSVLSGGAYNEQFF

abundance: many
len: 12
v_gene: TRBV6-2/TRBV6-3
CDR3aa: CASSRQISTQYF

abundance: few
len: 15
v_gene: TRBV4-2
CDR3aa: CASSQEETGGFGYTF

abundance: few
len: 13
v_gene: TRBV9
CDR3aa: CASDKGAGNTIYF

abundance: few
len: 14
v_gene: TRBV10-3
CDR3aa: CATMKPGAGEKLFF

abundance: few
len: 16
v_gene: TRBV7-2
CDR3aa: CASSLIASGGQETQYF

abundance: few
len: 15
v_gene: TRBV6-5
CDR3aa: CASSNLGEGDNEQFF

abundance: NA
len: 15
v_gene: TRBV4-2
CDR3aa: CASSQDRTGSGGYTF

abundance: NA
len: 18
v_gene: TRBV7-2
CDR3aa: CASSLPPGQGLYNSPLHF

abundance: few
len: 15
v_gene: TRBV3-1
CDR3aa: CASSPPGLADHFRYF

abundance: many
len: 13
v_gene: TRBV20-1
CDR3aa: CSASDRGRNIQYF

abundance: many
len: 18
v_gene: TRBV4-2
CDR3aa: CASSQSPGTSGGTDTQYF

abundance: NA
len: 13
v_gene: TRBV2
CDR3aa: CASSGDYGETQYF

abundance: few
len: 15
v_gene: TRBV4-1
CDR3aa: CASSPASGLMTEAFF

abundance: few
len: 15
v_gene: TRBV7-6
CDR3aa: CASSLWTGNVEEQFF

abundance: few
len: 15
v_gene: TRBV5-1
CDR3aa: CASSLENGGRNTQYF

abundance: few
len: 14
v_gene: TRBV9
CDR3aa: CASSPEAQNTEAFF